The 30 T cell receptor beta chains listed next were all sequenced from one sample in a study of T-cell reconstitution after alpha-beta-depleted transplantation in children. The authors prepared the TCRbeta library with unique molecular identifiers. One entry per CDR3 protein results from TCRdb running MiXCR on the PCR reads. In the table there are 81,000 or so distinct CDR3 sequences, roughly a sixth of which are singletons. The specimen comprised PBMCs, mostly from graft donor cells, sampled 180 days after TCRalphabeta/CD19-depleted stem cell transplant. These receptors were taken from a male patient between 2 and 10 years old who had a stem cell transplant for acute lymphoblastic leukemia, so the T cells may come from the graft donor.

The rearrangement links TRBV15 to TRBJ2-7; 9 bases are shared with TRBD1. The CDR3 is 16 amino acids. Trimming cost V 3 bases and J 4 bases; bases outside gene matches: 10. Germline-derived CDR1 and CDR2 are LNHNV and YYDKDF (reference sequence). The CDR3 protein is CATSSAAGTGWYEQYF. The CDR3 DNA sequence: TGTGCCACCAGCAGTGCAGCCGGGACAGGGTGGTACGAGCAGTACTTC.

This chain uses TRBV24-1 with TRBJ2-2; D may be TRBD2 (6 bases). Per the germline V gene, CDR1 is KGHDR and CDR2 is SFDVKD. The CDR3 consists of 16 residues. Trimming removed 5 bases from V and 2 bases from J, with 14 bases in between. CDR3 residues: CATSAAGTFNTGELFF. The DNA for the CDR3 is TGTGCCACCAGTGCTGCCGGGACTTTTAACACCGGGGAGCTGTTTTTT.

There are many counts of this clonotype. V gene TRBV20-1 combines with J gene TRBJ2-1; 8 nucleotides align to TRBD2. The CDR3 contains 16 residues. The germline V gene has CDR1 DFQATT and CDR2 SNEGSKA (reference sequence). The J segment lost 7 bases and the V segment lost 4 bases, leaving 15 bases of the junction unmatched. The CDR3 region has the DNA TGCAGTGCTAACCCAACGGAGCGGGAGTGGGCAAATGAGCAGTTCTTC. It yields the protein CSANPTEREWANEQFF.

The CDR3, as DNA: TGTGCCGGCCTCCGGACAGCAAACTATGGCTACACCTTC. Translated, it gives CAGLRTANYGYTF. The chain is built from TRBV30 and TRBJ1-2; the D gene is possibly TRBD1 (6 bases). The CDR3 runs 13 residues. Germline V gene sequence: CDR1 GTSNPN, CDR2 SVGIG (reference sequence). Trimming took 8 bases from V and 2 from J, leaving 15 bases between them.

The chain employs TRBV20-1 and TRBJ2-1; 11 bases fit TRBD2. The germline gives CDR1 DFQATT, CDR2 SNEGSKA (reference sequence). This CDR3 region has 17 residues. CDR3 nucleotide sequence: TGCTGCGCTAGAGACCTGTTAGCGGGGGGGTCCCTCAATGAGCAGTTCTTC. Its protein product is CCARDLLAGGSLNEQFF.

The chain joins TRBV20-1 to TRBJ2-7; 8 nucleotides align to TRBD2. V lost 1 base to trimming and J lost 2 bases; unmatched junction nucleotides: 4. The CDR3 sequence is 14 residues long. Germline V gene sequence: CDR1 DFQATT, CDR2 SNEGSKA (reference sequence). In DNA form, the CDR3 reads TGCAGTGCTAGAGGGCGGGGGGCCACCTACGAGCAGTACTTC. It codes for CSARGRGATYEQYF.

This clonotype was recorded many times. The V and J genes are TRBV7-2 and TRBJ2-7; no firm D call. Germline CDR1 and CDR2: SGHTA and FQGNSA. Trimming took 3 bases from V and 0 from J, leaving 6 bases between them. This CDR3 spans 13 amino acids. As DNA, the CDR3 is TGTGCCAGCAGCTTCTCTCCCTCCTACGAGCAGTACTTC. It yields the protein CASSFSPSYEQYF.

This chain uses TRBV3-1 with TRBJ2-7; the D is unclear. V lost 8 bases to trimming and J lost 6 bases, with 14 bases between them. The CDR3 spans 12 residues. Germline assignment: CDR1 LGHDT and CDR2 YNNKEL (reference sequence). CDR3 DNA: TGTGCCAGCTGTTCTCAGACTGCCGAGCAGTACTTC. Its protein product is CASCSQTAEQYF.

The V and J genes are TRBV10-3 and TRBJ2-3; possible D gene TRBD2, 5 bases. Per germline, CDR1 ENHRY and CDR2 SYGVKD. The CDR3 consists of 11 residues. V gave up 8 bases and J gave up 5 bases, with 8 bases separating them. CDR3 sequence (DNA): TGTGCCATCCTCGGGGAAGATACGCAGTATTTT. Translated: CAILGEDTQYF.

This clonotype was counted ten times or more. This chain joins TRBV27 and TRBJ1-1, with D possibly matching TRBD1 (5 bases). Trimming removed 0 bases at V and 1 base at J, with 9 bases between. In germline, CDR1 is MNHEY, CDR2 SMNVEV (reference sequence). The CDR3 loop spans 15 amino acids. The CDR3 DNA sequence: TGTGCCAGCAGTTTATCGGGGCAGACGAACACTGAAGCTTTCTTT. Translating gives CASSLSGQTNTEAFF.

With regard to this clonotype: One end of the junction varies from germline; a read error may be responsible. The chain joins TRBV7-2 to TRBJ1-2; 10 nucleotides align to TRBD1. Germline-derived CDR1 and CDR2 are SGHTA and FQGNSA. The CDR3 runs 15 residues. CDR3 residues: CASSLAQGTGDGDTF. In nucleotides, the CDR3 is TGTGCCAGCAGCTTAGCGCAAGGGACAGGGGATGGCGACACCTTC.

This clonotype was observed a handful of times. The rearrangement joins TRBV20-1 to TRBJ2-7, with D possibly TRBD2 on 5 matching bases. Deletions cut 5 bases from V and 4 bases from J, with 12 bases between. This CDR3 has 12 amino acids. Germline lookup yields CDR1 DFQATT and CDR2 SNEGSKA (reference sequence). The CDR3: CSASLTSYEQYF. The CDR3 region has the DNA TGCAGTGCTTCGCTCACTAGTTACGAGCAGTACTTC.

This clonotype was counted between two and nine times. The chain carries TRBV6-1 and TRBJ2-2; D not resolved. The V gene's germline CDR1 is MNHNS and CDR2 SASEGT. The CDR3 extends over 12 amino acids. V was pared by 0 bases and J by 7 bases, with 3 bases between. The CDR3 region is CASSEAGGELFF. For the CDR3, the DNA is TGTGCCAGCAGTGAAGCGGGCGGGGAGCTGTTTTTT.

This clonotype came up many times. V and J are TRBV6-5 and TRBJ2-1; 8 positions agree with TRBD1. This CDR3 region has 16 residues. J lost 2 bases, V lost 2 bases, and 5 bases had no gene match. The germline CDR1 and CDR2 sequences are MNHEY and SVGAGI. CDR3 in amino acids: CASSYPDRGAYNEQFF. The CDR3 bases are TGTGCCAGCAGTTACCCTGACAGGGGTGCCTACAATGAGCAGTTCTTC.

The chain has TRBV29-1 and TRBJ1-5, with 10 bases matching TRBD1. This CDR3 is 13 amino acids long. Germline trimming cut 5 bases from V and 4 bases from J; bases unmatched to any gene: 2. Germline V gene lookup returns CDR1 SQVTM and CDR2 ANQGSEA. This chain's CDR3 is CSVPGQGNQPQHF. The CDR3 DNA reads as TGCAGCGTTCCGGGACAGGGGAATCAGCCCCAGCATTTT.

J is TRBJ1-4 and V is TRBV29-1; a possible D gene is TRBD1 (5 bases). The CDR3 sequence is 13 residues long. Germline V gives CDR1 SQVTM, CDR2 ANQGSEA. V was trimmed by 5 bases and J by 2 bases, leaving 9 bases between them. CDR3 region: CSVTGLTNEKLFF. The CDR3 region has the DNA TGCAGCGTTACGGGACTGACTAATGAAAAACTGTTTTTT.

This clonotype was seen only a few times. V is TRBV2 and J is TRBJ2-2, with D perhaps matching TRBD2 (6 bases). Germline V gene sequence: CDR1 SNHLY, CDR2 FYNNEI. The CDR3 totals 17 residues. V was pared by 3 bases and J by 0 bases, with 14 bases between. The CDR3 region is CASSEAPGGTNTGELFF. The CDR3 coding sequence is TGTGCCAGCAGTGAGGCCCCTGGGGGGACGAACACCGGGGAGCTGTTTTTT.

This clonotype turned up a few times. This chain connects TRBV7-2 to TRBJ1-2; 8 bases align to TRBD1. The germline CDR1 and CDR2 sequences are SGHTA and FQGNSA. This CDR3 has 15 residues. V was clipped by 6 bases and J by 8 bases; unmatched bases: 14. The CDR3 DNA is TGTGCCAGCAGAACCACTGGAGACAGGGGCTCGGGCTACACCTTC. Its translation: CASRTTGDRGSGYTF.

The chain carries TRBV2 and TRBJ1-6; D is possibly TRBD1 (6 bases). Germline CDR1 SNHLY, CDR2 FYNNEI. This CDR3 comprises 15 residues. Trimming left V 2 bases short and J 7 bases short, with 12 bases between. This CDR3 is CASSEQGTQNSPLHF. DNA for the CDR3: TGTGCCAGCAGTGAACAGGGGACGCAGAATTCACCCCTCCACTTT.

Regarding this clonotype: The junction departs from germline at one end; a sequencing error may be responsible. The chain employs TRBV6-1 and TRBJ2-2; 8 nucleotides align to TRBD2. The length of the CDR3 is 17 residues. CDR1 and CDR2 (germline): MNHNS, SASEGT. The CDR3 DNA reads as TGTGCTAGCACCACCCGGCTAGCGGGTGGGAACACCGGGGAGCTGTTTTTT. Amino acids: CASTTRLAGGNTGELFF.

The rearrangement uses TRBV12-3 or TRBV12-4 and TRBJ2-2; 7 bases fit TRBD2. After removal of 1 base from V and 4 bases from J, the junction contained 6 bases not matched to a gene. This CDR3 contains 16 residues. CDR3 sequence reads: CASSLEWGGVTGELFF. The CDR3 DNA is TGTGCCAGCAGTTTAGAGTGGGGGGGAGTCACCGGGGAGCTGTTTTTT.

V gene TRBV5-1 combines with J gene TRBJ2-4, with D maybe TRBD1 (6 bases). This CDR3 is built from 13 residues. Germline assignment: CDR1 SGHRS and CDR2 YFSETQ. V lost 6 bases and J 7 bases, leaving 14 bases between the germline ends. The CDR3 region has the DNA TGCGCCAGCACCAATACAGGGTCGAACATTCAGTACTTC. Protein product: CASTNTGSNIQYF.

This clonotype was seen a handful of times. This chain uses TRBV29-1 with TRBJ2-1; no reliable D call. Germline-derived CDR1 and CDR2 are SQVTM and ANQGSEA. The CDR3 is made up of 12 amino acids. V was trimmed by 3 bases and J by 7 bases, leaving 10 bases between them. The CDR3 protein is CSVEWGKNEQFF. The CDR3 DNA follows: TGCAGCGTTGAGTGGGGAAAGAATGAGCAGTTCTTC.

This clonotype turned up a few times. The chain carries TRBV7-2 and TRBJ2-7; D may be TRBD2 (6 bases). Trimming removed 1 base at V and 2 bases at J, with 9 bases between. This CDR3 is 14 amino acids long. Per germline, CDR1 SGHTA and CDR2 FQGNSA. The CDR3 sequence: CASSLVGGAYEQYF. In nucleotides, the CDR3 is TGTGCCAGCAGCTTAGTTGGAGGGGCCTACGAGCAGTACTTC.

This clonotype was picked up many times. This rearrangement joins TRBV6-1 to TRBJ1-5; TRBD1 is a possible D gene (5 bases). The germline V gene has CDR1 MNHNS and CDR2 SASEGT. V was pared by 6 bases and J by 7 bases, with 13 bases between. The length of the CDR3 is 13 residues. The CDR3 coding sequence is TGTGCCAGCAGGGGGGGTGTCGAACAGCCCCAGCATTTT. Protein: CASRGGVEQPQHF.

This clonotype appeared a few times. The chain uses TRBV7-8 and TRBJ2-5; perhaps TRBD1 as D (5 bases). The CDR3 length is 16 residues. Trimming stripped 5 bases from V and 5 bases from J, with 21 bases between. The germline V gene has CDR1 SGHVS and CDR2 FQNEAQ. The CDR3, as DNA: TGTGCCAGCAGCCCTCGAACGGACACCAAGGAGGAGACCCAGTACTTC. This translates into CASSPRTDTKEETQYF.

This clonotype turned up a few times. The CDR3 nucleotides read TGTGCCAGCAGTTTCGTTGGTGGGCGGGGGGGCACAGATACGCAGTATTTT. It encodes CASSFVGGRGGTDTQYF. The V and J genes are TRBV6-5 and TRBJ2-3, with 8 bases lining up with TRBD2. The V and J ends lost 4 bases and 1 base, in that order; junction bases with no gene match: 10. From germline, CDR1 is MNHEY and CDR2 SVGAGI. The CDR3 is 17 amino acids.

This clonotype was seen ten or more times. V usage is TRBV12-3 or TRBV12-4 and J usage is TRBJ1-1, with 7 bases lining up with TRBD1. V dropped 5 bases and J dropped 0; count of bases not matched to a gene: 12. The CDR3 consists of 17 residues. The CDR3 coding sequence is TGTGCCAGCAGTCCGGGACAGAGCTTACCTATGAACACTGAAGCTTTCTTT. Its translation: CASSPGQSLPMNTEAFF.

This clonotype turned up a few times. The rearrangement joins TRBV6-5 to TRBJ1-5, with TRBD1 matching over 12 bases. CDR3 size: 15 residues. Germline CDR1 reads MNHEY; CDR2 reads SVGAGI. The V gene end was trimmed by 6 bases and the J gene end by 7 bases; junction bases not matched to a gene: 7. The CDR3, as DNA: TGTGCCAGCAGGTACCCGGGACAGGGGGCCCAGCCCCAGCATTTT. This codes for CASRYPGQGAQPQHF.

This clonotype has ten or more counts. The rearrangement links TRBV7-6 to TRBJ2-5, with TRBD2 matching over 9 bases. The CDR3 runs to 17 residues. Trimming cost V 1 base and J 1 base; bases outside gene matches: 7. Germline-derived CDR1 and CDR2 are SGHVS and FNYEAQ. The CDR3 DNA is TGTGCCAGCAGCTTAGGGGGGTTTAGCGGGGGCCAAGAGACCCAGTACTTC. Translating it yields CASSLGGFSGGQETQYF.